This T cell receptor beta chain was recovered during a study of a mutant IDH1 vaccine in newly diagnosed glioma. Time point given: week 5, during vaccination. It was 300 ug of mutant IDH1 20-mer peptide that made up each vaccine dose, given with topical imiquimod. The donors' diagnosis was new WHO grade 3 or 4 astrocytoma that was IDH1-mutant and ATRX-lost. Notes on this clone: Its specificity is not known.

The study's findings and limits: Among top peripheral T cell clonotypes, changes seemed unrelated to pseudoprogression.

TCRdb keeps only in-frame clones here, not all; method: immunoSEQ multiplex PCR. The sample yields under 70,000 clones, approximately 80% seen once. The source of this sequence is a man aged 30 to 45 with glioma. Sequenced here: PBMCs, sampled from a glioma patient whose treatment included an IDH1 peptide vaccine.

CDR3: CASSLLTTGSGPYEQYF. Here the CDR3 DNA reads TGTGCCAGCAGCTTACTCACGACAGGGTCAGGGCCCTACGAGCAGTACTTC. V usage is TRBV7-6 and J usage is TRBJ2-7; 7 bases agree with TRBD1. Trimming at V came to 2 bases and at J to 2 bases, leaving 12 bases not matched to a gene. Germline CDR1 is SGHVS and CDR2 is FNYEAQ. CDR3 length: 17 residues.